This T cell receptor beta chain was observed in a study of blood T cell repertoires in COVID-19 (dated by TCRdb to 2020 to 2021). Turning to the overall study: Samples covering the acute and convalescent phases of COVID-19 were provided by collaborators in the United States, Italy and Spain. A de-identified subject ID, COVID-19 status, age in years and sex were almost always included in the sample metadata. The material from the prospective study consisted of cDNA or gDNA derived from T cells, B-cell-depleted T cells, or PBMCs. Samples were obtained from the ongoing ImmuneRACE study (first 160 participants) and from over 1,000 subjects provided by 6 global collaborators. A freely available public database, intended as a resource for researchers studying the immune response to SARS-CoV-2, is where the repertoires were released. Where HLA class I and class II types were available, the types were taken from metadata supplied by the sample provider, not from assay-based typing. The dataset comprised deeply sampled blood TCRbeta repertoires from subjects exposed to, actively infected with, or recovered from COVID-19.

V loses 3 bases at its end and J loses 12 bases; junction bases beyond the gene matches: 11. As encoded in the germline V gene (reference sequence), CDR1 is GTSNPN while CDR2 is SVGIG. From cysteine to phenylalanine, the CDR3 is 14 amino acids long. Kept here is only the CDR3 DNA, which spans 42 bases and is read in frame from base 1. Collaborating institutions collected whole blood in K2EDTA tubes following their own protocols. For TCRbeta analysis, collaborators shipped samples in one of three forms: frozen whole blood, isolated PBMCs, or DNA extracted from either of those sample types. TCRbeta CDR3 regions were amplified from genomic DNA by means of the immunoSEQ Assay, a bias-controlled multiplex PCR. Processing in the source paper ran as follows. The number of nucleated cells in each sample was estimated by amplification of reference gene primers within the assay. Sequence reads were collapsed and filtered to measure the absolute abundance of every unique TCRbeta CDR3 rearrangement. For each sample, productive Simpson clonality was calculated by taking the square root of Simpson's diversity index across productive rearrangements. The immuneACCESS repertoire file appears here via TCRdb, limited to in-frame rearrangements. These files lack a portion of the clones; in checked studies, under half of the deficit traces to unresolved V genes, and the cause of the others is not known. V, J and clone size reflect that table, while D and trimming were determined from the DNA. In this sample the table shows about 98,000 clones, around 81% of which occur a single time. Around 4.1% of the sample is held by the ten biggest clonotypes.

This clone was observed a handful of times. Its binding antigen is unknown. Base qualities are not at hand, and no much larger clone is one base apart. The research as a whole found: Clinical and demographic metadata were provided uncurated, with the amount varying by source and participant.

The sample taken for sequencing was peripheral blood. Here the chain combines TRBV30 and TRBJ1-4; 9 middle bases align to TRBD1. The receptor's source is a man aged 60 to 75 with acute or convalescent COVID-19. The sequenced DNA: TGTGCCTGGAGGCGGGGACAGGGTTATGGGGAACTGTTTTTT. Protein translation: CAWRRGQGYGELFF. The CDR3, completed at both ends by the reference TRBV30 and TRBJ1-4 genes, gives the full variable domain SQTIHQWPATLVQPVGSPLSLECTVEGTSNPNLYWYRQAAGRGLQLLFYSVGIGQISSEVPQNLSASRPQDRQFILSSKKLLLSDSGFYLCAWRRGQGYGELFFGSGTQLSVL.